Below, 8 T cell receptor beta chains from the same sample are listed, as sequenced in a study of PD-1 blockade in classical Hodgkin lymphoma. The method was immunoSEQ multiplex PCR; TCRdb's version includes in-frame clones alone and lacks a portion of them. The sample lists around 91,000 clones; roughly 89% were seen once. Following autologous stem cell transplantation, relapse occurred in every patient, and exposure to brentuximab vedotin varied. The sample here was peripheral blood mononuclear cells (PBMCs), taken at baseline. These receptors all come from a human donor with classical Hodgkin lymphoma.

The V call is TRBV20-1, the J call TRBJ2-7, with TRBD2 as a possible D gene (6 bases). V was pared by 3 bases and J by 6 bases, with 9 bases between. The CDR3 is 11 residues long. Germline loops: CDR1 DFQATT, CDR2 SNEGSKA (reference sequence). Here the CDR3 DNA reads TGCAGTGCTAGGAACGGGGGCGAGCAGTACTTC. Encoded protein: CSARNGGEQYF.

This clone was seen a single time. The CDR3 protein is CASSPRRTKGEQFF. The CDR3 DNA follows: TGTGCCAGTAGTCCAAGGCGAACTAAGGGGGAGCAGTTCTTC. The chain uses TRBV19 and TRBJ2-1, with D maybe TRBD1 (5 bases). This CDR3 has 14 amino acids. V lost 5 bases to trimming and J lost 10 bases, with 18 bases between them. Germline CDR1 reads LNHDA; CDR2 reads SQIVND (reference sequence).

The chain has TRBV4-2 and TRBJ1-2; D is unclear. Between the trimmed V and J ends, which lost 0 bases and 2 bases, there was a span of 13 bases. Germline lookup yields CDR1 LGHNA and CDR2 YNFKEQ. The CDR3 totals 16 residues. The CDR3 loop reads CASSQDGQAGNYGYTF. In DNA, the CDR3 is TGTGCCAGCAGCCAAGATGGGCAAGCTGGGAACTATGGCTACACCTTC.

The chain is built from TRBV28 and TRBJ1-2; a weak D match, TRBD1 (5 bases). Per germline, CDR1 MDHEN and CDR2 SYDVKM. V was shortened by 1 base and J by 2 bases, with 8 bases between the two germline ends. The CDR3 has 14 residues. The CDR3 sequence is CASSLSGANYGYTF. CDR3 nucleotide sequence: TGTGCCAGCAGTTTATCCGGGGCCAACTATGGCTACACCTTC.

This clone turned up a few times. The genes are TRBV18 and TRBJ1-2, with 10 nucleotides matching TRBD1. Losses at the gene ends were 3 bases for V and 5 bases for J; bases not matched to a gene: 9. Germline V gene sequence: CDR1 KGHSH, CDR2 LQKENI. This CDR3 region has 16 residues. The CDR3 region is CASSPERDRGMYGYTF. The CDR3 DNA follows: TGTGCCAGCTCACCTGAGCGGGACAGGGGAATGTATGGCTACACCTTC.

The rearrangement uses TRBV19 and TRBJ1-1; possibly TRBD1 for D (6 bases). The CDR3 sequence is 17 residues long. Trimming left V 4 bases short and J 3 bases short, with 21 bases between. The germline V gene has CDR1 LNHDA and CDR2 SQIVND (reference sequence). For the CDR3, the DNA is TGTGCCAGTAGTACCTTAACAGGGTTTGTAAGGTACACTGAAGCTTTCTTT. Translation: CASSTLTGFVRYTEAFF.

V gene TRBV30 combines with J gene TRBJ1-2, with D hard to call. The CDR3 consists of 15 residues. Trimming shortened V by 0 bases and J by 5 bases, and 16 bases separated the two germline ends. The germline gives CDR1 GTSNPN, CDR2 SVGIG (reference sequence). The CDR3 loop is CAWSVVPVYPYGYTF. CDR3 bases: TGTGCCTGGAGTGTAGTACCAGTGTACCCTTATGGCTACACCTTC.

CDR3 in amino acids: CASSLEPAGGDFGEQFF. For the CDR3, the DNA is TGTGCCAGCAGCTTGGAGCCAGCGGGAGGTGACTTTGGTGAGCAGTTCTTC. The chain couples TRBV5-4 to TRBJ2-1, with 9 positions matching TRBD2. Trimming cost V 0 bases and J 9 bases; bases outside gene matches: 13. This CDR3 region has 17 residues. Germline lookup yields CDR1 SGHNT and CDR2 YYREEE (reference sequence).